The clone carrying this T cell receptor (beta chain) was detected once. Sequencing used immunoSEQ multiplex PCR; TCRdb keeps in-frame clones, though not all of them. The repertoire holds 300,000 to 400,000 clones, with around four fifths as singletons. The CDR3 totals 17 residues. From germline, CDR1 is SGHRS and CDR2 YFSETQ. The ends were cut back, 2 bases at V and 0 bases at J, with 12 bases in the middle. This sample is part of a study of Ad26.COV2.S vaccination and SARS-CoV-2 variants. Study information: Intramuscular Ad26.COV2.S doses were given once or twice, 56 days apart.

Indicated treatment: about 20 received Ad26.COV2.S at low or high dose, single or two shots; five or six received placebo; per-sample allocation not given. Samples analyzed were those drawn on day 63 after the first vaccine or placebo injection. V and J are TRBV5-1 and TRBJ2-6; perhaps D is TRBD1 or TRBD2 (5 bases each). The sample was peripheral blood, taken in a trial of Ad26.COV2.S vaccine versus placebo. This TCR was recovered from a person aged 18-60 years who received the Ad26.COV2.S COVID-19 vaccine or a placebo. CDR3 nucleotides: TGCGCCAGCAGCTTCAGCCGGGACCTCTCTGGGGCCAACGTCCTGACTTTC. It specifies CASSFSRDLSGANVLTF.